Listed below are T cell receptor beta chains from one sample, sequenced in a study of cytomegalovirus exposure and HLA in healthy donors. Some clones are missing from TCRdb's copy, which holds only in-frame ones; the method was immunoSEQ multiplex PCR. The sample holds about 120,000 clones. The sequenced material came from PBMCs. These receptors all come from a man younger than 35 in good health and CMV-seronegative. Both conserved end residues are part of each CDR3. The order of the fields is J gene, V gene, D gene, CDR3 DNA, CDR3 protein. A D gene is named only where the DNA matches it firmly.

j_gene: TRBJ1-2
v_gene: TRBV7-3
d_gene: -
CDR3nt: TGTGCCAGCAGCGAAACCGGGACTTCCTATGGCTACACCTTC
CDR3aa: CASSETGTSYGYTF

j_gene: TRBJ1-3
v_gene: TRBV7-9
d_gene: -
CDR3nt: TGTGCCAGCAGCTCATCGGGACCTACAGGGAACACCATATATTTT
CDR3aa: CASSSSGPTGNTIYF

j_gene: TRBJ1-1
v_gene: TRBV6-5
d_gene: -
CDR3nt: TGTGCCAGCAGTTACTCAGAGGGCCGAAACACTGAAGCTTTCTTT
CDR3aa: CASSYSEGRNTEAFF

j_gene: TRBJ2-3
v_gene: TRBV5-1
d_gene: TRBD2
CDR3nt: TGCGCCAGCAGCTTGGCGTCGGGACTAGTTAGAGATACGCAGTATTTT
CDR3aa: CASSLASGLVRDTQYF

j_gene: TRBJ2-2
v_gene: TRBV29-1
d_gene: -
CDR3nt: TGCAGCGTTGCTGTTGGGGAGTCGGGCCGGGGCACCGGGGAGCTGTTTTTT
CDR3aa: CSVAVGESGRGTGELFF

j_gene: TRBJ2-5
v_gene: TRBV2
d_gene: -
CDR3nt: TGTGCCAGCAGTGTGGGGGTGGGAGGAGAGACCCAGTACTTC
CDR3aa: CASSVGVGGETQYF

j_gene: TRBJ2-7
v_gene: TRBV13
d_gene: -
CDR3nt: TGTGCCAGCAGCTACTACGAGCAGTACTTC
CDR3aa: CASSYYEQYF

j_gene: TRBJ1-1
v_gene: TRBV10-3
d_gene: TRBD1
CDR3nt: TGTGCCATCATTGGACAGGGAAGTCCCACTGAAGCTTTCTTT
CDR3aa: CAIIGQGSPTEAFF

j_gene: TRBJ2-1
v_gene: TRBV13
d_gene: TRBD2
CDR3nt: TGTGCCAGCAGCTTCCGGACTAGCGGATACAATGAGCAGTTCTTC
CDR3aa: CASSFRTSGYNEQFF

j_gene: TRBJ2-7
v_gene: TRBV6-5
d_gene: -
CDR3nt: TGTGCCAGCAGTCCGACAGCTACCTACGAGCAGTACTTC
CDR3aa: CASSPTATYEQYF

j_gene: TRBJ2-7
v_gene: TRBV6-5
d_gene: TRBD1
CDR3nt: TGTGCCAGCAGTTCTCAGGGGGACGAGCAGTACTTC
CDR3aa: CASSSQGDEQYF

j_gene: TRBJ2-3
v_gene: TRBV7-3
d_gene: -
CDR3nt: TGTGCCAGCAGCTTAGGGAGAGCGGATACGCAGTATTTT
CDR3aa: CASSLGRADTQYF

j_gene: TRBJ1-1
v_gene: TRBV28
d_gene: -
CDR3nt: TGTGCCAGCAGTTCGACCGCGGTTAACACTGAAGCTTTCTTT
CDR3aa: CASSSTAVNTEAFF

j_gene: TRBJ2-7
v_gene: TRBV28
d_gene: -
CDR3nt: TGTGCCAGCAGTTTATCCACCGGAGTCCTCTACGAGCAGTACTTC
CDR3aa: CASSLSTGVLYEQYF

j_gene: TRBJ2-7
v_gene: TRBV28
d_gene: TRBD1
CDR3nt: TGTGCCAGCAATCGACAGGGGGCTGTCTACGAGCAGTACTTC
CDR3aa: CASNRQGAVYEQYF

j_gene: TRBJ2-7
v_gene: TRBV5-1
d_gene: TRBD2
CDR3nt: TGCGCCAGCAGCTTGGCCGCTAGCGGGGGCTACGAGCAGTACTTC
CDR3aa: CASSLAASGGYEQYF

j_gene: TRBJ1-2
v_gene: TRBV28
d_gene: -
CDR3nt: TGTGCCATCTCCCCGGGGGGGCGGTTCCCTGGCTACACCTTC
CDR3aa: CAISPGGRFPGYTF

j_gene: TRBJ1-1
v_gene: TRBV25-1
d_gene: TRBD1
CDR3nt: TGTGCCAGTCGAGGGGGCACTAGCACTGAAGCTTTCTTT
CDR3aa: CASRGGTSTEAFF

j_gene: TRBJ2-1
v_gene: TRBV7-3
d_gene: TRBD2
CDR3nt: TGTGCCAGCAGCTTAGTAGCGGGGGGGCCATACAATGAGCAGTTCTTC
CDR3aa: CASSLVAGGPYNEQFF

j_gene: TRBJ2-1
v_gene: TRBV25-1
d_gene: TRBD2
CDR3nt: TGTGCCAGCAGTGAAAGCGGGAGGGCCTTAGGGGAGCAGTTCTTC
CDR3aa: CASSESGRALGEQFF

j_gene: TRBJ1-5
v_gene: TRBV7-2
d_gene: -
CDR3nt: TGTGCCAGCAGCATCAGGGGTGACCAGCCCCAGCATTTT
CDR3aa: CASSIRGDQPQHF

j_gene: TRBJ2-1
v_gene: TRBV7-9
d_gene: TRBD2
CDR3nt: TGTGCCAGCAGCCCTCTTTGGACTAGCGGGACGAACAATGAGCAGTTCTTC
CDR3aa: CASSPLWTSGTNNEQFF

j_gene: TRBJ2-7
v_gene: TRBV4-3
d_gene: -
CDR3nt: TGCGCCAGCAGCCAAGGTGCAGGCTCCTACGAGCAGTACTTC
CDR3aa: CASSQGAGSYEQYF

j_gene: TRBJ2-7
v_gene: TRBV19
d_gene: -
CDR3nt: TGTGCCAGTAGCCCGACCGCGACAGGATTTGCCTACGAGCAGTACTTC
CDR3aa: CASSPTATGFAYEQYF

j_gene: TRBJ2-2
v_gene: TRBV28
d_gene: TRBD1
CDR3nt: TGTGCCAGCAGTCAACCGGGACAGGGGATGAACACCGGGGAGCTGTTTTTT
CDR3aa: CASSQPGQGMNTGELFF

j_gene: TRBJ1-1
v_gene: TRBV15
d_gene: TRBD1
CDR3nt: TGTGCCACCAGCAGATTCGGGGACAGGGCAGGCACTGAAGCTTTCTTT
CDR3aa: CATSRFGDRAGTEAFF

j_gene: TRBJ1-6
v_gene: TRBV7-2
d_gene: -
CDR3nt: TGTGCCAGCAGCTTTGCCAGGGTCTCCTATAATTCACCCCTCCACTTT
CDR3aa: CASSFARVSYNSPLHF

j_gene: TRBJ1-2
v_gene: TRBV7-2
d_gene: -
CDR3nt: TGTGCCAGCAGCTTAGCAGGTAGCGGGCACTATGGCTACACCTTC
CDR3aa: CASSLAGSGHYGYTF

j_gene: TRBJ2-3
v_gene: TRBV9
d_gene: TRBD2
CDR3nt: TGTGCCAGCAGCCTCACGGGAGGGCCAGCGGATACGCAGTATTTT
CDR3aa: CASSLTGGPADTQYF

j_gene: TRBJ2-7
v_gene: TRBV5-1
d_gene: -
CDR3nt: TGCGCCAGCAGTGAGGGAGGTGGCACCTACGAGCAGTACTTC
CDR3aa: CASSEGGGTYEQYF

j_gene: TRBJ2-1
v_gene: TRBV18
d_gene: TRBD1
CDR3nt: TGTGCCAGCTCACCTTGGGACAGGGGCAATGAGCAGTTCTTC
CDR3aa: CASSPWDRGNEQFF

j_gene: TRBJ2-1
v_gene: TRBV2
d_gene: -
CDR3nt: TGTGCCAGCAGTGAATACGCGTCCCTAGTCTTC
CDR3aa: CASSEYASLVF

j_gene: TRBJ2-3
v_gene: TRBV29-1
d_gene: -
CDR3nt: TGCAGCGTTGAATCTTTCACAGATACGCAGTATTTT
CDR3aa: CSVESFTDTQYF

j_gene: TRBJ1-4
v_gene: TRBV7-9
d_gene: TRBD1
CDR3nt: TGTGCCAGCAGCTCTCCGAGGACAGGGCGGAGTGAAAAACTGTTTTTT
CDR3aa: CASSSPRTGRSEKLFF

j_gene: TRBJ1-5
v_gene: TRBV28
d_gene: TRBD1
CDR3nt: TGTGCCAGCAGAAAACCGGGACAGGCCAATCAGCCCCAGCATTTT
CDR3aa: CASRKPGQANQPQHF

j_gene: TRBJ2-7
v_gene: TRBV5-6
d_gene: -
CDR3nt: TGTGCCGGCAGCTTGGGGGACGGGGGCTACGAGCAGTACTTC
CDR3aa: CAGSLGDGGYEQYF

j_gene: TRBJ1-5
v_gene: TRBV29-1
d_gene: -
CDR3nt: TGCAGCGTGGGGGGAACGGATCAGCCCCAGCATTTT
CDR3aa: CSVGGTDQPQHF

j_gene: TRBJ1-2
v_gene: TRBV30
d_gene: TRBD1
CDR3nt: TGTGCCTGGAGTAAGGGGTCAGGGGGCTTCGATGGCTACACCTTC
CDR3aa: CAWSKGSGGFDGYTF

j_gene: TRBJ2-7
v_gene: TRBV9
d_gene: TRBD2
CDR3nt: TGTGCCAGCAGCGTAGGTTCCGGCCAGGGACTAATCTCCTACGAGCAGTACTTC
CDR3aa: CASSVGSGQGLISYEQYF

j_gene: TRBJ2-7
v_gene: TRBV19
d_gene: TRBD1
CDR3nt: TGTGCCAGTAGTATAGCCCGTGGACAGGGGGCAATCTACGAGCAGTACTTC
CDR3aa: CASSIARGQGAIYEQYF

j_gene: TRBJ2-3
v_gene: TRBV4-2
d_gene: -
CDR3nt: TGTGCCAGCAGCCAAGTGAAGGCTCCCGGCGGGACAGATACGCAGTATTTT
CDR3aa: CASSQVKAPGGTDTQYF

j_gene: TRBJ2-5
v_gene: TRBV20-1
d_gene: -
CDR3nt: TGCAGTGCTAGAGTCCGTGAGACCCAGTACTTC
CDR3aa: CSARVRETQYF

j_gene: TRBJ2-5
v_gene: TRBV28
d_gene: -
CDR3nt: TGTGCCAGCAGTTTAGGTAGGAGACCACAAGAGACCCAGTACTTC
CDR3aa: CASSLGRRPQETQYF

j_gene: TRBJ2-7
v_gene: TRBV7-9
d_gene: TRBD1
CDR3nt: TGTGCCAGCAGCCGAATCGGACAGGGGAACGAGCAGTACTTC
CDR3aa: CASSRIGQGNEQYF

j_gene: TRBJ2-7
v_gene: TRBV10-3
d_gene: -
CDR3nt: TGTGCCACCCTTACCCTCGAGGACGAGCAGTACTTC
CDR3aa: CATLTLEDEQYF

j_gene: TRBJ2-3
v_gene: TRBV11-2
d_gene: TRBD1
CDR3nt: TGTGCCAGCGACAGGGGGCAAGGAGATACGCAGTATTTT
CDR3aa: CASDRGQGDTQYF